This passage covers 17 T cell receptor beta chains from one sample sequenced in a study of response to subunit inactivated influenza vaccine. TCRdb ran MiXCR on the RT-PCR reads and lists one entry per CDR3 protein. The table records over 400,000 distinct CDR3 sequences, roughly 9.8% of them present only once. The material sequenced was PBMCs from blood, taken around seven weeks after vaccination. These receptors were obtained from a man in his fifties who received an inactivated influenza vaccine.

The sample holds a few counts of this clonotype. The chain employs TRBV3-1 and TRBJ1-4; D is unclear. In germline, CDR1 is LGHDT, CDR2 YNNKEL (reference sequence). CDR3 length equals 14 residues. V lost 4 bases and J 8 bases, leaving 14 bases between the germline ends. This CDR3 is CASSLLLEGEKLFF. In DNA form, the CDR3 reads TGTGCCAGCAGCCTTCTCCTCGAAGGGGAAAAACTGTTTTTT.

This clonotype was counted ten times or more. CDR3 region: CASSLGGPGDTQYF. CDR3 DNA sequence: TGCGCCAGCAGCTTGGGGGGGCCAGGAGATACGCAGTATTTT. The chain combines TRBV5-1 with TRBJ2-3; the D gene is possibly TRBD1 (6 bases). Germline values: CDR1 SGHRS, CDR2 YFSETQ. CDR3 length equals 14 residues. V lost 0 bases, J lost 5 bases, and 10 bases lay in between.

This clonotype showed up just a few times. The V call is TRBV20-1, the J call TRBJ1-5; tentative D call: TRBD1 (6 bases). The CDR3 contains 15 residues. CDR1 is DFQATT and CDR2 is SNEGSKA in the germline V gene (reference sequence). Trimming took 3 bases from V and 6 from J, leaving 18 bases between them. The CDR3 nucleotides are TGCAGTGCTAGCCGACTCTCAGGGGTCGGTCAGCCCCAGCATTTT. This gives the protein CSASRLSGVGQPQHF.

In its sample, this clonotype was seen a few times. V gene TRBV7-9 combines with J gene TRBJ1-4; D gene ambiguous. Per the germline V gene, CDR1 is SEHNR and CDR2 is FQNEAQ (reference sequence). The V end was cut by 5 bases, the J end by 6 bases, with 13 bases between. This CDR3 comprises 14 residues. The CDR3 DNA sequence: TGTGCCAGCAGCCCGGGGTTCGCTTATGAAAAACTGTTTTTT. Protein sequence: CASSPGFAYEKLFF. Full variable domain (remainder filled in from reference TRBV7-9 and TRBJ1-4): DTGVSQNPRHKITKRGQNVTFRCDPISEHNRLYWYRQTLGQGPEFLTYFQNEAQLEKSRLLSDRFSAERPKGSFSTLEIQRTEQGDSAMYLCASSPGFAYEKLFFGSGTQLSVL.

This clonotype has just a few counts. The genes are TRBV6-1 and TRBJ2-1, with D unclear. The CDR3 is made up of 15 amino acids. Per germline, CDR1 MNHNS and CDR2 SASEGT. The V end was cut by 4 bases, the J end by 0 bases, with 10 bases between. The DNA for the CDR3 is TGTGCCAGCAGTGCTCTCCGTAGCTCCTACAATGAGCAGTTCTTC. As protein: CASSALRSSYNEQFF.

CDR3 bases: TGTGCCAGCAGCCAAGTTGGGAACGGTCAGCCCCAGCATTTT. This encodes CASSQVGNGQPQHF. V and J are TRBV4-2 and TRBJ1-5; D gene ambiguous. The CDR3 is 14 amino acids. Deletions cut 1 base from V and 6 bases from J, with 10 bases between. Germline V gene sequence: CDR1 LGHNA, CDR2 YNFKEQ.

Only a few counts were recorded for this clonotype. The J gene is TRBJ2-7, the V gene TRBV20-1; 8 bases fit TRBD2. Germline trimming cut 3 bases from V and 3 bases from J; bases unmatched to any gene: 10. CDR3 length: 15 amino acids. Germline V CDR1 and CDR2: DFQATT, SNEGSKA (reference sequence). CDR3 sequence: CSARASGRSLYEQYF. CDR3 coding DNA: TGCAGTGCTAGGGCTAGCGGGCGGAGTCTCTACGAGCAGTACTTC.

V and J are TRBV10-1 and TRBJ2-7, with D perhaps matching TRBD1 or TRBD2 (5 bases each). The germline CDR1 and CDR2 sequences are WNHNN and SYGVQD (reference sequence). Trimming left V 6 bases short and J 5 bases short, with 17 bases between. The CDR3 contains 14 residues. The CDR3 sequence is CASSEVGGLNEQYF. DNA for the CDR3: TGCGCCAGCAGCGAAGTTGGGGGTCTCAACGAGCAGTACTTC.

This chain links TRBV25-1 with TRBJ2-7; tentatively, D is TRBD2 (5 bases). V was pared by 3 bases and J by 0 bases, with 15 bases between. The CDR3 covers 16 residues. Germline V gene data show CDR1 as MGHDK and CDR2 as SYGVNS. The CDR3 DNA reads as TGTGCCAGCAGTGATTCGGGAAAGACTGGCTCCTACGAGCAGTACTTC. Translating it yields CASSDSGKTGSYEQYF.

The table lists this clonotype with a few counts. The chain has TRBV11-2 and TRBJ2-7, with TRBD1 matching over 9 bases. The CDR3 is 14 residues long. V gave up 5 bases and J gave up 6 bases; unmatched junction bases: 8. Germline values: CDR1 SGHAT, CDR2 FQNNGV. CDR3 DNA sequence: TGTGCCAGCAGCACCCGGACAGGGGTGCTCGAGCAGTACTTC. It yields the protein CASSTRTGVLEQYF.

This clonotype occurred many times. CDR3 sequence: CASSLRAALRGYTF. CDR3 coding DNA: TGTGCCAGCAGCCTCAGGGCCGCCTTAAGGGGCTACACCTTC. The chain employs TRBV6-1 and TRBJ1-2, with TRBD1 as a possible D gene (5 bases). CDR1 is MNHNS, CDR2 SASEGT, per germline. V gave up 6 bases and J gave up 8 bases, with 19 bases separating them. The CDR3 is 14 residues long.

Only a few counts were recorded for this clonotype. The chain carries TRBV6-5 and TRBJ2-3; D unclear. This CDR3 region has 14 residues. Germline V gene sequence: CDR1 MNHEY, CDR2 SVGAGI. V dropped 2 bases and J dropped 2 bases, with 8 bases sitting between them. DNA for the CDR3: TGTGCCAGCAGTTACGGTACGGACACAGATACGCAGTATTTT. Translating gives CASSYGTDTDTQYF.

This clonotype was observed many times. The rearrangement joins TRBV12-3 or TRBV12-4 to TRBJ2-7; D remains ambiguous. V was shortened by 6 bases and J by 4 bases, with 7 bases between the two germline ends. The length of the CDR3 is 11 residues. The chain's CDR3 is CASSIGYEQYF. The CDR3 region has the DNA TGTGCCAGCAGCATCGGGTACGAGCAGTACTTC.

There are many counts of this clonotype. The gene calls are TRBV12-3 or TRBV12-4 and TRBJ2-1; 8 bases fit TRBD2. The V gene end was trimmed by 4 bases and the J gene end by 1 base; junction bases not matched to a gene: 3. There are 15 residues in the CDR3. The CDR3 nucleotides are TGTGCCAGCAGTTCGAGCGGGAGATCCTACAATGAGCAGTTCTTC. It yields the protein CASSSSGRSYNEQFF.

This clonotype has at least ten counts. The gene calls are TRBV12-3 or TRBV12-4 and TRBJ1-5, with 7 positions matching TRBD1. CDR3 length: 15 amino acids. Germline trimming cut 6 bases from V and 3 bases from J; bases unmatched to any gene: 8. Here the CDR3 DNA reads TGTGCCAGCAGCACCGAGACAGGGATCAATCAGCCCCAGCATTTT. Its protein product is CASSTETGINQPQHF.

This clonotype appeared many times. The chain couples TRBV12-3 or TRBV12-4 to TRBJ2-5; TRBD1 agrees at 11 bases. This CDR3 has 15 residues. V lost 3 bases and J lost 4; bases outside the gene matches: 4. CDR3 loop: CASSLGQGGGETQYF. CDR3 nucleotides: TGTGCCAGCAGTTTGGGACAGGGGGGAGGAGAGACCCAGTACTTC.

This clonotype was counted many times. The CDR3 bases are TGCAGTGCTAGAGATCCGGGTCAGGGGGGCTGGACCGGGGAGCTGTTTTTT. Translating gives CSARDPGQGGWTGELFF. The chain couples TRBV20-1 to TRBJ2-2, with a tentative D call TRBD1 (7 bases). The CDR3 loop spans 17 amino acids. In germline, CDR1 is DFQATT, CDR2 SNEGSKA (reference sequence). The ends were cut back, 0 bases at V and 5 bases at J, with 19 bases in the middle.